Each of the 22 T cell receptor beta chains below was sequenced from the same sample in a study of identical twins. TCRdb called the 5' RACE reads again in MiXCR, with one record for every CDR3 protein. The table has around 250,000 distinct CDR3 sequences, approximately 11% seen once. These same records also appear under a second study, on yellow fever vaccine responses in identical twins.

Sequencing input: memory (CD45RO+) T cells sorted from blood. These receptors all come from a woman between 18 and 29 years old in good health.

This clonotype was seen only a few times. This chain uses TRBV7-6 with TRBJ2-5; 7 bases are shared with TRBD2. The V and J ends lost 2 bases and 5 bases, in that order; junction bases with no gene match: 5. The CDR3 loop spans 14 amino acids. CDR1 and CDR2 (germline): SGHVS, FNYEAQ. In nucleotides, the CDR3 is TGTGCCAGCAGCTTAAGGAGGGAGGGGGAGACCCAGTACTTC. Translation: CASSLRREGETQYF.

This clonotype was seen only a few times. The rearrangement uses TRBV18 and TRBJ2-2; D gene ambiguous. Germline V lookup: CDR1 KGHSH, CDR2 LQKENI. CDR3 length: 14 residues. V dropped 3 bases and J dropped 0 bases, with 5 bases sitting between them. The CDR3 loop reads CASSPFANTGELFF. The DNA for the CDR3 is TGTGCCAGCTCACCGTTCGCGAACACCGGGGAGCTGTTTTTT.

The chain is built from TRBV15 and TRBJ2-5; the match to TRBD2 covers 8 bases. The trim removed 1 base at V and 5 bases at J, leaving 6 bases unmatched. This CDR3 has 15 amino acids. Germline V gives CDR1 LNHNV, CDR2 YYDKDF (reference sequence). CDR3 loop: CATSRGTSGGETQYF. DNA for the CDR3: TGTGCCACCAGCAGAGGTACTAGCGGTGGGGAGACCCAGTACTTC.

This clonotype has at least ten counts. The J gene is TRBJ2-5, the V gene TRBV5-6; D might be TRBD2 (5 bases). V dropped 7 bases and J dropped 5 bases, with 9 bases sitting between them. From germline, CDR1 is SGHDT and CDR2 YYEEEE. The CDR3 runs to 11 residues. CDR3 DNA sequence: TGTGCCAGCGGAACGGGGGAGACCCAGTACTTC. Translating it yields CASGTGETQYF.

This clonotype was observed at least ten times. This chain uses TRBV4-3 with TRBJ2-2; no firm D call. The germline V gene encodes CDR1 LGHNA and CDR2 YSLEER. Deletions cut 0 bases from V and 4 bases from J, with 12 bases between. The CDR3 totals 16 residues. The CDR3 is CASSQDLWLVTGELFF. In nucleotides, the CDR3 is TGCGCCAGCAGCCAAGATCTTTGGCTGGTCACCGGGGAGCTGTTTTTT.

This clonotype was detected only a few times. The chain has TRBV27 and TRBJ2-3; tentative D call: TRBD1 (6 bases). V gave up 6 bases and J gave up 0 bases, with 13 bases separating them. CDR3 size: 15 residues. Germline V gene sequence: CDR1 MNHEY, CDR2 SMNVEV (reference sequence). CDR3: CASRKGVTSTDTQYF. The CDR3 bases are TGTGCCAGCAGAAAGGGGGTGACTAGCACAGATACGCAGTATTTT.

This clonotype has a count of ten or more. An end of the junction does not agree with germline; a read error may underlie this. The rearrangement joins TRBV12-3 or TRBV12-4 to TRBJ1-5; D is perhaps TRBD1 (6 bases). This CDR3 has 16 amino acids. The CDR3 here is CASSSDLGAYNRPQHF. The CDR3 DNA follows: TGTGCCAGCAGTTCCGACCTGGGGGCCTACAATCGGCCCCAGCATTTT.

Many counts were recorded for this clonotype. This chain joins TRBV5-1 and TRBJ2-1; 7 positions agree with TRBD2. V shed 5 bases and J 1 base; nucleotides not matched to a gene: 6. Germline CDR1 is SGHRS and CDR2 is YFSETQ. CDR3 size: 15 residues. The CDR3: CASRMAGASYNEQFF. CDR3 nucleotides: TGCGCCAGCAGGATGGCGGGAGCGTCCTACAATGAGCAGTTCTTC.

This chain uses TRBV5-1 with TRBJ2-7; D uncertain. Germline assignment: CDR1 SGHRS and CDR2 YFSETQ. There are 14 residues in the CDR3. The V end was cut by 0 bases, the J end by 4 bases, with 11 bases between. The CDR3 is CASSLEIWKYEQYF. The CDR3 nucleotides read TGCGCCAGCAGCTTGGAAATATGGAAGTACGAGCAGTACTTC.

The chain joins TRBV20-1 to TRBJ2-7; D is possibly TRBD1 (5 bases). Germline V lookup: CDR1 DFQATT, CDR2 SNEGSKA (reference sequence). The germline V and J ends were trimmed by 6 bases and 12 bases, with 15 bases remaining between them. The CDR3 covers 10 residues. DNA for the CDR3: TGCAGTGCATCCCGTGGGGCTGGGTACTTC. It is translated as CSASRGAGYF.

The CDR3 DNA reads TGTGCCACAGGACAGGCTGGTGCTGGCACTGAAGCTTTCTTT. This gives the protein CATGQAGAGTEAFF. The chain carries TRBV6-1 and TRBJ1-1; 7 nucleotides match TRBD1. After removal of 10 bases from V and 4 bases from J, the junction contained 12 bases not matched to a gene. The germline gives CDR1 MNHNS, CDR2 SASEGT. This CDR3 region has 14 residues.

V gene TRBV20-1 combines with J gene TRBJ2-6, with 8 positions matching TRBD1. This CDR3 has 16 amino acids. V trimming: 1 base; J trimming: 6 bases; junction bases outside the gene matches: 8. From germline, CDR1 is DFQATT and CDR2 SNEGSKA (reference sequence). This chain's CDR3 is CSARVQGAEMANVLTF. In DNA form, the CDR3 reads TGCAGTGCTAGAGTGCAGGGGGCGGAAATGGCCAACGTCCTGACTTTC.

V and J are TRBV15 and TRBJ2-6; 7 bases are shared with TRBD2. Trimming removed 0 bases from V and 4 bases from J; junction bases left unmatched: 3. The CDR3 spans 16 residues. Germline assignment: CDR1 LNHNV and CDR2 YYDKDF (reference sequence). CDR3 bases: TGTGCCACCAGCAGAGAACGAGCGGGAGGGGCCAACGTCCTGACTTTC. It encodes CATSRERAGGANVLTF. The full variable domain, completed using reference TRBV15 and TRBJ2-6, is DAMVIQNPRYQVTQFGKPVTLSCSQTLNHNVMYWYQQKSSQAPKLLFHYYDKDFNNEADTPDNFQSRRPNTSFCFLDIRSPGLGDTAMYLCATSRERAGGANVLTFGAGSRLTVL.

This clonotype was counted a few times. The CDR3 DNA reads TGTGCCAGCAGCCAAAGGGACAGGGGCGATACTAACACTGAAGCTTTCTTT. This gives the protein CASSQRDRGDTNTEAFF. J is TRBJ1-1 and V is TRBV16; 10 nucleotides line up with TRBD1. CDR3 length: 17 amino acids. J gave up 2 bases and V 2 bases, and 8 bases lay outside the gene matches. The germline CDR1 and CDR2 sequences are KGHSY and FQNENV.

This clonotype was counted only a few times. This chain connects TRBV6-6 to TRBJ1-1, with D uncertain. The germline gives CDR1 MNHNY, CDR2 SVGAGI (reference sequence). Trimming removed 6 bases from V and 1 base from J, with 9 bases in between. The CDR3 is made up of 13 amino acids. The CDR3 reads CASRGRTNTEAFF. CDR3 nucleotides: TGTGCCAGCAGAGGACGGACGAACACTGAAGCTTTCTTT.

This clonotype has a handful of counts. V and J are TRBV6-4 and TRBJ2-5; 9 bases are shared with TRBD1. From germline, CDR1 is MRHNA and CDR2 SNTAGT. The CDR3 length is 17 residues. J was trimmed by 4 bases and V by 5 bases; bases with no gene match: 14. The CDR3 bases are TGTGCCAGCAGTCGGATGCAACCGGGACAGGGAAGAGAGACCCAGTACTTC. It codes for CASSRMQPGQGRETQYF.

CDR3 in DNA: TGTGCCAGCAGAGGTTATCAGGGGATAGGTGGCTACACCTTC. Its translation is CASRGYQGIGGYTF. The rearrangement joins TRBV6-4 to TRBJ1-2; D perhaps matches TRBD1 (6 bases). This CDR3 contains 14 residues. Looked up from germline, CDR1 is MRHNA and CDR2 is SNTAGT. V gave up 6 bases and J gave up 7 bases, with 18 bases separating them.

This clonotype was detected many times. The J gene is TRBJ1-5, the V gene TRBV4-2, with D possibly being TRBD1 (6 bases). The V end was cut by 3 bases, the J end by 7 bases, with 19 bases between. There are 16 residues in the CDR3. From germline, CDR1 is LGHNA and CDR2 YNFKEQ. The CDR3 sequence: CASSQSPDSLGQPQHF. CDR3 coding DNA: TGTGCCAGCAGCCAGAGCCCGGACAGCTTAGGACAGCCCCAGCATTTT.

Note on this clonotype: The junction does not match germline at one end; this may be a read error. V is TRBV19 and J is TRBJ2-7, with a weak D call TRBD2 (5 bases). This CDR3 region has 11 residues. The germline V gene encodes CDR1 LNHDA and CDR2 SQIVND (reference sequence). CDR3 residues: CATQRAREQCF. CDR3 coding DNA: TGTGCCACTCAGAGGGCCCGCGAGCAGTGCTTC.

The chain employs TRBV4-2 and TRBJ2-1, with 8 bases identical to TRBD2. Germline CDR1 LGHNA, CDR2 YNFKEQ. The J segment lost 3 bases and the V segment lost 0 bases, leaving 7 bases of the junction unmatched. CDR3 length equals 17 residues. The CDR3 loop is CASSQETGTSLYNEQFF. For the CDR3, the DNA is TGTGCCAGCAGCCAAGAAACCGGGACTAGTCTCTACAATGAGCAGTTCTTC.

This clonotype was seen more than once but under ten times. J is TRBJ1-2 and V is TRBV3-1, with no clear D. Germline values: CDR1 LGHDT, CDR2 YNNKEL (reference sequence). Deletions cut 1 base from V and 4 bases from J, with 7 bases between. This CDR3 has 13 amino acids. The CDR3 sequence is CASSQVQFYGYTF. The CDR3, as DNA: TGTGCCAGCAGCCAAGTTCAGTTCTATGGCTACACCTTC.

This clonotype was picked up many times. The chain joins TRBV28 to TRBJ2-1, with D tentatively TRBD1 (5 bases). The CDR3 sequence is 15 residues long. Germline V gene lookup returns CDR1 MDHEN and CDR2 SYDVKM. V dropped 3 bases and J dropped 7 bases, with 16 bases sitting between them. CDR3 in DNA: TGTGCCAGCAGTTTGGTGGCCTTGGGGCGTAATGAGCAGTTCTTC. It encodes CASSLVALGRNEQFF.